The 12 T cell receptor beta chains listed next were all sequenced from one sample in a study of blood T cell repertoires in COVID-19. Profiled with immunoSEQ multiplex PCR; TCRdb holds only in-frame clones, not every one. Among some 400,000 clones, around 91% were seen once, and the ten largest hold 1% to 1.3%. The specimen sequenced was PBMCs or T cells enriched from blood (not recorded which). The source of these receptors is a man under 40 who had recovered from COVID-19.

V and J are TRBV5-8 and TRBJ2-5; 8 bases fit TRBD1. CDR3 size: 16 residues. CDR1 is SGHTS, CDR2 YDEGEE, per germline. The junction had 10 bases not matched to a gene; V was cut back by 4 bases and J by 2 bases. CDR3 bases: TGTGCCAGCAGCCCGCAGGGGGCAGGGCCACAAGAGACCCAGTACTTC. Amino acids: CASSPQGAGPQETQYF. Supplemented by reference TRBV5-8 and TRBJ2-5, the full variable domain reads EAGVTQSPTHLIKTRGQQATLRCSPISGHTSVYWYQQALGLGLQFLLWYDEGEERNRGNFPPRFSGRQFPNYSSELNVNALELEDSALYLCASSPQGAGPQETQYFGPGTRLLVL.

The chain uses TRBV23-1 and TRBJ2-2, with D maybe TRBD1 (6 bases). TRBV23-1 has ORF status, its function being uncertain. This CDR3 has 18 amino acids. Trimming left V 1 base short and J 0 bases short, with 15 bases between. The CDR3 reads CASSQYHREIPNTGELFF. The CDR3 DNA reads as TGCGCCAGCAGTCAATATCACAGGGAGATTCCGAACACCGGGGAGCTGTTTTTT.

The chain employs TRBV5-6 and TRBJ2-7, with 7 bases lining up with TRBD2. Germline CDR1 is SGHDT and CDR2 is YYEEEE. After removal of 4 bases from V and 4 bases from J, the junction contained 2 bases not matched to a gene. The CDR3 runs 12 residues. CDR3 amino acids: CASSRGLYEQYF. The CDR3, as DNA: TGTGCCAGCAGCCGGGGACTATACGAGCAGTACTTC.

The rearrangement uses TRBV28 and TRBJ1-2; D perhaps matches TRBD1 (5 bases). Germline values: CDR1 MDHEN, CDR2 SYDVKM. The CDR3 is 14 amino acids. Trimming shortened V by 5 bases and J by 5 bases, and 15 bases separated the two germline ends. DNA of the CDR3: TGTGCCAGCAGTCCAATGACAGCTCTATATGGCTACACCTTC. As protein: CASSPMTALYGYTF.

The rearrangement uses TRBV30 and TRBJ2-7; D remains ambiguous. The CDR3 runs 14 residues. CDR1 and CDR2 (germline): GTSNPN, SVGIG (reference sequence). The V end was cut by 0 bases, the J end by 3 bases, with 12 bases between. In nucleotides, the CDR3 is TGTGCCTGGAGTGTCCAGTCTCAACACTACGAGCAGTACTTC. This codes for CAWSVQSQHYEQYF.

The chain couples TRBV28 to TRBJ1-1; 9 nucleotides line up with TRBD1. V gave up 6 bases and J gave up 11 bases; unmatched junction bases: 10. The germline gives CDR1 MDHEN, CDR2 SYDVKM. This CDR3 is 13 amino acids long. In nucleotides, the CDR3 is TGTGCCAGCAGGGAAGGACAGGGGAGAGAGGCTTTCTTT. Residues: CASREGQGREAFF.

This clone was seen a single time. The chain carries TRBV29-1 and TRBJ2-7; 7 bases match TRBD1. V lost 7 bases and J lost 8; bases outside the gene matches: 14. Germline assignment: CDR1 SQVTM and CDR2 ANQGSEA. The CDR3 has 13 amino acids. CDR3 nucleotides: TGCAGCGCTTGGGAGCATGACAGGGATAAGCAGTACTTC. This translates into CSAWEHDRDKQYF.

This chain links TRBV28 with TRBJ1-1, with D uncertain. CDR1 is MDHEN and CDR2 is SYDVKM in the germline V gene. The CDR3 length is 14 residues. The V and J ends lost 3 bases and 1 base respectively, with 9 bases between them. CDR3: CASSFYAGNTEAFF. The CDR3 bases are TGTGCCAGCAGTTTTTATGCGGGGAACACTGAAGCTTTCTTT.

V gene TRBV6-6 combines with J gene TRBJ1-1; D uncertain. The length of the CDR3 is 12 residues. The V end lost 8 bases, the J end lost 4 bases, and 11 bases lay between the germline ends. CDR1 and CDR2 (germline): MNHNY, SVGAGI (reference sequence). The CDR3 region is CASSPSVTEAFF. The CDR3 nucleotides read TGTGCCAGCTCCCCGTCGGTCACTGAAGCTTTCTTT.

The rearrangement joins TRBV19 to TRBJ1-5; 8 bases are a match to TRBD1. The length of the CDR3 is 15 residues. CDR1 and CDR2 from the germline V gene are LNHDA and SQIVND (reference sequence). Germline trimming cut 5 bases from V and 11 bases from J; bases unmatched to any gene: 14. In DNA form, the CDR3 reads TGTGCCAGTAGTGGCAGGACAGGGAACCCCATGTCCCAGCATTTT. Its translation is CASSGRTGNPMSQHF. Full variable domain (outside the CDR3, taken from reference TRBV19 and TRBJ1-5): DGGITQSPKYLFRKEGQNVTLSCEQNLNHDAMYWYRQDPGQGLRLIYYSQIVNDFQKGDIAEGYSVSREKKESFPLTVTSAQKNPTAFYLCASSGRTGNPMSQHFGDGTRLSIL.

The CDR3 DNA sequence: TGTGCCAGCAGTCCCGGGACAGGGAATGAAAAACTGTTTTTT. Its protein product is CASSPGTGNEKLFF. The chain has TRBV28 and TRBJ1-4, with 9 bases fitting TRBD1. J lost 5 bases, V lost 5 bases, and 3 bases had no gene match. The length of the CDR3 is 14 residues. Germline lookup yields CDR1 MDHEN and CDR2 SYDVKM.

The genes are TRBV7-9 and TRBJ2-5; TRBD2 matches 8 bases. This CDR3 contains 15 residues. Germline loops: CDR1 SEHNR, CDR2 FQNEAQ (reference sequence). J lost 4 bases, V lost 4 bases, and 8 bases had no gene match. The CDR3 bases are TGTGCCAGCAGCTCCGGGGAGGCGGGAGGAGAGACCCAGTACTTC. Its translation: CASSSGEAGGETQYF.